Listed below are T cell receptor beta chains from one sample, sequenced in a study of control samples from healthy donors and cancer patients. Measured with immunoSEQ multiplex PCR; TCRdb has only the in-frame clones, and not every one. Here the sample spans 95,000 to 100,000 clones, about 89% being singletons. The sample comprised blood. The receptors here all came from a man aged 25 to 45 in good health. CDR3s include the opening cysteine and the closing phenylalanine or tryptophan. Fields, in order: D gene, clone size, V gene, CDR3 length, J gene, CDR3 DNA, CDR3 protein. A D gene is named only where the DNA matches it firmly. Size is stated for part of the rows, as once, few or many counts, or as a class when the clone is expanded.

d_gene: -; abundance: -; v_gene: TRBV2; len: 15; j_gene: TRBJ2-1; CDR3nt: TGTGCCAGCAGTGACGGTAAACTACCCTACAATGAGCAGTTCTTC; CDR3aa: CASSDGKLPYNEQFF
d_gene: -; abundance: -; v_gene: TRBV30; len: 10; j_gene: TRBJ1-2; CDR3nt: TGTGCCGGAGTGTCGTGGGGCTACACCTTC; CDR3aa: CAGVSWGYTF
d_gene: -; abundance: -; v_gene: TRBV13; len: 15; j_gene: TRBJ1-1; CDR3nt: TGTGCCAGCAGAGAAACAGGTCCCCGAGGGACTGAAGCTTTCTTT; CDR3aa: CASRETGPRGTEAFF
d_gene: -; abundance: -; v_gene: TRBV6-2/TRBV6-3; len: 14; j_gene: TRBJ1-4; CDR3nt: TGTGCCAGCAGTCGGGGTCTATGGAATGAAAAACTGTTTTTT; CDR3aa: CASSRGLWNEKLFF
d_gene: -; abundance: -; v_gene: TRBV5-3; len: 17; j_gene: TRBJ2-3; CDR3nt: TGTGCCAGAAGCCGACAGGGATGGGAGGCTAGCACAGATACGCAGTATTTT; CDR3aa: CARSRQGWEASTDTQYF
d_gene: -; abundance: -; v_gene: TRBV29-1; len: 13; j_gene: TRBJ1-1; CDR3nt: TGCAGCGTTGAAGGGCAGGGTCGTACTGAAGCTTTCTTT; CDR3aa: CSVEGQGRTEAFF
d_gene: -; abundance: -; v_gene: TRBV7-9; len: 16; j_gene: TRBJ2-3; CDR3nt: TGTGCCAGCAGCTTAAATCCAGGAACAAGCACAGATACGCAGTATTTT; CDR3aa: CASSLNPGTSTDTQYF
d_gene: -; abundance: -; v_gene: TRBV28; len: 13; j_gene: TRBJ2-3; CDR3nt: TGTGCCCTGTCCGGACCTGTCACAGATACGCAGTATTTT; CDR3aa: CALSGPVTDTQYF
d_gene: TRBD1; abundance: -; v_gene: TRBV3-1/TRBV3-2; len: 15; j_gene: TRBJ2-7; CDR3nt: TGTGCCAGCAGCCAAGGGGGGACAGGGGGCTACGAGCAGTACTTC; CDR3aa: CASSQGGTGGYEQYF
d_gene: -; abundance: -; v_gene: TRBV6-4; len: 16; j_gene: TRBJ1-4; CDR3nt: TGTGCCAGCAGTGACTCGTCGGGGGGTGGGAATGAAAAACTGTTTTTT; CDR3aa: CASSDSSGGGNEKLFF
d_gene: TRBD1; abundance: -; v_gene: TRBV6-6; len: 15; j_gene: TRBJ1-6; CDR3nt: TGTGCCAGCAGTTACGGACAGGGGCATAATTCACCCCTCCACTTT; CDR3aa: CASSYGQGHNSPLHF
d_gene: -; abundance: once; v_gene: TRBV15; len: 14; j_gene: TRBJ2-2; CDR3nt: TGTGCCACCAGAGAACGTTCGAACACCGGGGAGCTGTTTTTT; CDR3aa: CATRERSNTGELFF
d_gene: -; abundance: -; v_gene: TRBV19; len: 14; j_gene: TRBJ2-2; CDR3nt: TGTGCCAGTTTAAGGCAGGGAAACACCGGGGAGCTGTTTTTT; CDR3aa: CASLRQGNTGELFF
d_gene: TRBD1; abundance: few; v_gene: TRBV7-9; len: 15; j_gene: TRBJ2-5; CDR3nt: TGTGCCAGCAGCTCCTCCGGGACAGGGGAAGAGACCCAGTACTTC; CDR3aa: CASSSSGTGEETQYF
d_gene: -; abundance: -; v_gene: TRBV30; len: 13; j_gene: TRBJ1-1; CDR3nt: TGTGCCTGGAAATTAGGGGGGAACACTGAAGCTTTCTTT; CDR3aa: CAWKLGGNTEAFF
d_gene: TRBD1; abundance: -; v_gene: TRBV30; len: 18; j_gene: TRBJ1-6; CDR3nt: TGTGCCTGGAGCTCGAACATGGGGACAGGGGGCACTAATTCACCCCTCCACTTT; CDR3aa: CAWSSNMGTGGTNSPLHF
d_gene: TRBD2; abundance: -; v_gene: TRBV7-2; len: 15; j_gene: TRBJ2-1; CDR3nt: TGTGCCAGCAGCCCAGGGACTAGCGGCTACAATGAGCAGTTCTTC; CDR3aa: CASSPGTSGYNEQFF
d_gene: TRBD2; abundance: -; v_gene: TRBV5-1; len: 17; j_gene: TRBJ2-3; CDR3nt: TGCGCCAGCAGCCGAACCGACGGACTAGCGGGAGGGACACTGGCATATTTT; CDR3aa: CASSRTDGLAGGTLAYF
d_gene: -; abundance: -; v_gene: TRBV6-1; len: 16; j_gene: TRBJ1-6; CDR3nt: TGTGCCAGCAGTCAAGACAGGAGCTCCTATAATTCACCCCTCCACTTT; CDR3aa: CASSQDRSSYNSPLHF
d_gene: -; abundance: once; v_gene: TRBV2; len: 13; j_gene: TRBJ1-1; CDR3nt: TGTGCCAGCAAGCAGACGGAGAGCACTGAAGCTTTCTTT; CDR3aa: CASKQTESTEAFF
d_gene: -; abundance: -; v_gene: TRBV18; len: 15; j_gene: TRBJ1-5; CDR3nt: TGTGCCAGCTCTCCAGGAATTAATAGCAATCAGCCCCAGCATTTT; CDR3aa: CASSPGINSNQPQHF
d_gene: TRBD1; abundance: -; v_gene: TRBV28; len: 16; j_gene: TRBJ1-5; CDR3nt: TGTGCCACACGGCTGACAGGGGTTTATAGCAATCAGCCCCAGCATTTT; CDR3aa: CATRLTGVYSNQPQHF
d_gene: -; abundance: -; v_gene: TRBV18; len: 14; j_gene: TRBJ1-2; CDR3nt: TGTGCCAGCTCACACGGACAGCAGTACTATGGCTACACCTTC; CDR3aa: CASSHGQQYYGYTF
d_gene: TRBD1; abundance: -; v_gene: TRBV5-5; len: 16; j_gene: TRBJ1-6; CDR3nt: TGTGCCAGCAGTCCGACAGGGTCGGGTTATAATTCACCCCTCCACTTT; CDR3aa: CASSPTGSGYNSPLHF
d_gene: -; abundance: -; v_gene: TRBV30; len: 13; j_gene: TRBJ1-3; CDR3nt: TGTGCCTGGAGGACAGCAGGAGGAAACACCATATATTTT; CDR3aa: CAWRTAGGNTIYF
d_gene: -; abundance: -; v_gene: TRBV6-1; len: 13; j_gene: TRBJ2-1; CDR3nt: TGTGCCAGCAGTGAGCTGGTTAACAATGAGCAGTTCTTC; CDR3aa: CASSELVNNEQFF
d_gene: -; abundance: -; v_gene: TRBV7-9; len: 15; j_gene: TRBJ1-2; CDR3nt: TGTGCCAGCAGCTTAGTTCAGGGCATGTCGTATGGCTACACCTTC; CDR3aa: CASSLVQGMSYGYTF
d_gene: -; abundance: few; v_gene: TRBV12-3/TRBV12-4; len: 13; j_gene: TRBJ1-5; CDR3nt: TGTGCCAGCACCAGGGGCTTCAATCAGCCCCAGCATTTT; CDR3aa: CASTRGFNQPQHF
d_gene: TRBD2; abundance: -; v_gene: TRBV5-5; len: 13; j_gene: TRBJ2-3; CDR3nt: TGTGCCAGCGGGAGCGGGGTCACAGATACGCAGTATTTT; CDR3aa: CASGSGVTDTQYF
d_gene: -; abundance: -; v_gene: TRBV30; len: 11; j_gene: TRBJ2-1; CDR3nt: TGTGCCTGGACCCAGAACAATGAGCAGTTCTTC; CDR3aa: CAWTQNNEQFF
d_gene: -; abundance: few; v_gene: TRBV11-1; len: 13; j_gene: TRBJ2-7; CDR3nt: TGTGCCAGCAGCTTGGGCGGGCGGTACGAGCAGTACTTC; CDR3aa: CASSLGGRYEQYF
d_gene: TRBD1; abundance: -; v_gene: TRBV10-3; len: 19; j_gene: TRBJ2-2; CDR3nt: TGTGCCATCAGTGGACCCGGGACAGGGAAAGGCCTTAACACCGGGGAGCTGTTTTTT; CDR3aa: CAISGPGTGKGLNTGELFF